This TCR beta chain emerged from a study of CD8+ T cells in alopecia areata. Study-wide findings and caveats: Normal scalp showed lower clonality than lesional scalp, especially alopecia totalis/universalis.

This clone was detected a few times. What it recognizes is unknown. cDNA prepared by RNA extraction and subsequent reverse transcription served as the template for sequencing. TCRdb's table, derived via immunoSEQ multiplex PCR, lists solely in-frame clones and lacks some. The repertoire holds under 150,000 clones, around 62% seen once, with around 34% in the top ten. The germline V and J ends were trimmed by 0 bases and 5 bases, with 6 bases remaining between them. The CDR3 consists of 13 residues. The germline V gene has CDR1 SGHRS and CDR2 YFSETQ. What was sequenced was CD8+ T cells sorted from blood. The origin of this receptor is a human donor in good health. This chain connects TRBV5-1 to TRBJ2-1, with unresolved D. The CDR3 spells CASSLGSNNEQFF. The CDR3 DNA reads TGCGCCAGCAGCTTGGGTAGCAACAATGAGCAGTTCTTC.